Listed below are T cell receptor beta chains from one sample, sequenced in a study of regulatory T cells in long-lasting Graves disease. TCRdb analysed the multiplex PCR reads with MiXCR anew, one entry per CDR3 protein. The table includes 200,000 to 250,000 distinct CDR3 sequences, 20% to 25% detected once. Source: peripheral blood mononuclear cells (PBMCs), taken at new diagnosis, from a patient treated with antithyroid drugs. The receptors originated from a female donor with Graves disease. Both conserved end residues are part of each CDR3. The D gene is left open where the match is weak. Clone size is stated in some rows and not others, as once, few, many or a class when expanded.

j_call | clone_size | v_call | d_call | cdr3_aa | cdr3_nt
TRBJ2-3 | many | TRBV7-2 | NA | CASSLGPLGTDTQYF | TGTGCCAGCAGCCTGGGACCCCTGGGCACAGATACGCAGTATTTT
TRBJ1-4 | many | TRBV7-2 | NA | CASSLEFRVGKLFF | TGTGCCAGCAGCTTAGAATTTCGCGTAGGGAAACTGTTTTTT
TRBJ1-1 | many | TRBV2 | NA | CASRTTSNFGGNTEAFF | TGTGCCAGCAGAACGACATCAAATTTCGGCGGGAACACTGAAGCTTTCTTT
TRBJ1-2 | few | TRBV11-2 | TRBD1 | CASSFPQGAYGYTF | TGTGCCAGCAGCTTCCCACAGGGGGCTTATGGCTACACCTTC
TRBJ2-5 | many | TRBV15 | NA | CATSRPASPQETQYF | TGTGCCACCAGCAGGCCTGCGTCCCCCCAAGAGACCCAGTACTTC
TRBJ2-1 | many | TRBV2 | NA | CASSPGRLNEQFF | TGTGCCAGCAGTCCTGGACGCCTCAATGAGCAGTTCTTC
TRBJ2-2 | NA | TRBV9 | TRBD2 | CASRTPSGPNTGELFF | TGTGCCAGCAGAACCCCTAGCGGACCGAACACCGGGGAGCTGTTTTTT
TRBJ2-3 | NA | TRBV29-1 | NA | CSVQRARRADTQYF | TGCAGCGTCCAAAGGGCCAGGCGGGCAGATACGCAGTATTTT
TRBJ2-1 | NA | TRBV9 | TRBD2 | CASSVGGMNEQFF | TGTGCCAGCAGCGTGGGGGGGATGAATGAGCAGTTCTTC
TRBJ2-3 | many | TRBV11-2 | TRBD1 | CASSPTGARDTQYF | TGTGCCAGCAGCCCGACAGGGGCCAGAGATACGCAGTATTTT
TRBJ2-7 | NA | TRBV4-1 | NA | CASSHPGRGVYEQYF | TGCGCCAGCAGCCACCCGGGACGGGGAGTCTACGAGCAGTACTTC